One sample yielded the 29 T cell receptor beta chains listed below, sequenced in a study of shared clonotypes between healthy human individuals. Cells designated naive CD8 were CD45RO-negative and were positively selected for CCR7, with terminally differentiated effector memory CD45RA+ cells excluded. The protocol was immunoSEQ multiplex PCR, while the TCRdb copy is restricted to in-frame clones and leaves out a portion. Among hundreds of thousands of clones listed, about 98% were seen once. The sequenced sample consisted of naive CD8+ T cells sorted from blood. The receptor set was obtained from a man in his thirties or forties in good health.

The rearrangement links TRBV7-9 to TRBJ2-7; TRBD2 aligns across 8 bases. Germline assignment: CDR1 SEHNR and CDR2 FQNEAQ (reference sequence). V lost 5 bases, J lost 3 bases, and 9 bases stayed unmatched. The CDR3 length is 15 residues. CDR3 sequence: CASSSSSGPYYEQYF. The CDR3 DNA reads as TGTGCCAGCAGCAGCTCTAGCGGGCCTTACTACGAGCAGTACTTC.

CDR3 protein: CASSLNSLAGPWETQYF. The CDR3 DNA is TGTGCCAGCAGCTTAAATAGTCTAGCGGGCCCTTGGGAGACCCAGTACTTC. V and J are TRBV11-2 and TRBJ2-5, with 8 positions matching TRBD2. Trimming cost V 2 bases and J 5 bases; bases outside gene matches: 13. This CDR3 is 17 amino acids long. Per germline, CDR1 SGHAT and CDR2 FQNNGV.

V gene TRBV29-1 combines with J gene TRBJ2-7, with D maybe TRBD1 (6 bases). This CDR3 contains 12 residues. CDR1 is SQVTM, CDR2 ANQGSEA, per germline. V lost 5 bases and J 4 bases, leaving 12 bases between the germline ends. This CDR3 is CSVQGLGYEQYF. For the CDR3, the DNA is TGCAGCGTTCAGGGGTTAGGGTACGAGCAGTACTTC.

This clone was counted once. The chain links TRBV28 to TRBJ1-4; D is uncertain. CDR3 size: 10 residues. The germline CDR1 and CDR2 sequences are MDHEN and SYDVKM. The ends were cut back, 6 bases at V and 7 bases at J, with 3 bases in the middle. In DNA, the CDR3 is TGTGCCAGCAGGGGTGAAAAACTGTTTTTT. Residues: CASRGEKLFF.

This sequence joins TRBV2 and TRBJ2-1, with D possibly TRBD2 on 6 matching bases. Trimming removed 7 bases from V and 4 bases from J, with 20 bases in between. This CDR3 has 16 residues. The germline gives CDR1 SNHLY, CDR2 FYNNEI. CDR3 nucleotide sequence: TGTGCCAGCACCGAAGCCGGGACTCGTCCGTACAATGAGCAGTTCTTC. This gives the protein CASTEAGTRPYNEQFF.

The chain is built from TRBV27 and TRBJ2-7, with D maybe TRBD1 (6 bases). The length of the CDR3 is 15 residues. Trimming cost V 3 bases and J 3 bases, with 15 bases left between them. Germline CDR1 is MNHEY and CDR2 is SMNVEV (reference sequence). CDR3 DNA: TGTGCCAGCAGTTTTACCCCCCCAGGGGACTACGAGCAGTACTTC. Protein sequence: CASSFTPPGDYEQYF.

The rearrangement uses TRBV29-1 and TRBJ1-5; D might be TRBD1 (5 bases). V was trimmed by 4 bases and J by 4 bases, leaving 8 bases between them. The V gene's germline CDR1 is SQVTM and CDR2 ANQGSEA. The CDR3 loop spans 12 amino acids. The CDR3 DNA is TGCAGCGTTGCGACAGAGAATCAGCCCCAGCATTTT. Residues: CSVATENQPQHF.

The chain recombines TRBV6-1 with TRBJ2-6; D uncertain. The CDR3 consists of 14 residues. In germline, CDR1 is MNHNS, CDR2 SASEGT. With 7 bases removed from V and 2 bases from J, the gap between germline ends came to 9 bases. The CDR3 loop reads CASNTVTGANVLTF. In DNA, the CDR3 is TGTGCCAGCAACACGGTTACTGGGGCCAACGTCCTGACTTTC.

This chain connects TRBV5-1 to TRBJ2-7; the D gene is possibly TRBD2 (6 bases). V lost 2 bases, J lost 3 bases, and 9 bases lay in between. Germline CDR1 SGHRS, CDR2 YFSETQ. This CDR3 has 13 residues. This chain's CDR3 is CASSLRAGYEQYF. The CDR3 DNA sequence: TGCGCCAGCAGCTTAAGAGCGGGCTACGAGCAGTACTTC.

The chain recombines TRBV7-8 with TRBJ2-1, with TRBD2 matching over 7 bases. The CDR3 has 15 residues. The J segment lost 7 bases and the V segment lost 1 base, leaving 7 bases of the junction unmatched. Germline V gene lookup returns CDR1 SGHVS and CDR2 FQNEAQ. In nucleotides, the CDR3 is TGTGCCAGCAGCTTAGGAAGCGGGATGTTTAATGAGCAGTTCTTC. This codes for CASSLGSGMFNEQFF.

The chain employs TRBV7-9 and TRBJ2-4; 8 bases match TRBD2. V trimming: 4 bases; J trimming: 1 base; junction bases outside the gene matches: 15. From germline, CDR1 is SEHNR and CDR2 FQNEAQ (reference sequence). The CDR3 has 19 residues. CDR3 in amino acids: CASSSTILSAGVAKNIQYF. In DNA form, the CDR3 reads TGTGCCAGCAGCTCGACGATACTGTCAGCGGGAGTGGCCAAAAACATTCAGTACTTC.

This CDR3 is CASSHRQGEGIQYF. In DNA, the CDR3 is TGTGCCAGCAGCCATCGACAGGGAGAGGGCATTCAGTACTTC. The chain uses TRBV9 and TRBJ2-4; 7 positions agree with TRBD1. Germline V lookup: CDR1 SGDLS, CDR2 YYNGEE. V shed 4 bases and J 9 bases; nucleotides not matched to a gene: 10. The CDR3 extends over 14 amino acids.

The chain is built from TRBV4-1 and TRBJ2-1, with a possible D match to TRBD2 (6 bases). The CDR3 covers 16 residues. Deletions cut 0 bases from V and 4 bases from J, with 13 bases between. Per germline, CDR1 MGHRA and CDR2 YSYEKL. The CDR3 DNA reads TGCGCCAGCAGCCAAGAGTATGCGGCGGGATACAATGAGCAGTTCTTC. Protein: CASSQEYAAGYNEQFF.

This chain connects TRBV2 to TRBJ2-5; D possibly corresponds to TRBD2 (6 bases). Germline V gene data show CDR1 as SNHLY and CDR2 as FYNNEI. The CDR3 consists of 14 residues. Trimming removed 8 bases at V and 5 bases at J, with 18 bases between. The CDR3 loop is CASQFTEGMETQYF. The CDR3 nucleotides read TGTGCCAGCCAATTTACGGAGGGCATGGAGACCCAGTACTTC.

The CDR3 reads CASSDIAPGWRGYTF. DNA for the CDR3: TGTGCCAGCAGTGATATCGCCCCGGGGTGGCGTGGCTACACCTTC. The chain is built from TRBV6-1 and TRBJ1-2; no reliable D call. The CDR3 extends over 15 amino acids. Germline CDR1 is MNHNS and CDR2 is SASEGT. V lost 3 bases to trimming and J lost 7 bases, with 18 bases between them.

A note on this clone: Within the sample, other DNA sequences also encode this same CDR3. The chain employs TRBV27 and TRBJ2-7; D remains unclear. The V and J ends lost 2 bases and 4 bases respectively, with 9 bases between them. Germline assignment: CDR1 MNHEY and CDR2 SMNVEV (reference sequence). The CDR3 sequence is 13 residues long. As DNA, the CDR3 is TGTGCCAGCAGTTTAAGAGGCCGGTACGAGCAGTACTTC. Translated, it gives CASSLRGRYEQYF.

This rearrangement joins TRBV4-3 to TRBJ2-7; 9 bases are a match to TRBD2. The V gene end was trimmed by 0 bases and the J gene end by 4 bases; junction bases not matched to a gene: 7. CDR1 is LGHNA, CDR2 YSLEER, per germline. The CDR3 is made up of 16 amino acids. DNA of the CDR3: TGCGCCAGCAGCCAAGATTTTCCAGCGGGAGGTTACGAGCAGTACTTC. Protein sequence: CASSQDFPAGGYEQYF.

The chain employs TRBV15 and TRBJ2-7, with unresolved D. Trimming took off 0 bases at V and 5 bases at J, with 8 bases between the two ends. This CDR3 has 13 residues. Germline V gene sequence: CDR1 LNHNV, CDR2 YYDKDF (reference sequence). This chain's CDR3 is CATSRDRVHEQYF. The CDR3 region has the DNA TGTGCCACCAGCAGAGATCGGGTGCACGAGCAGTACTTC.

The rearrangement uses TRBV6-5 and TRBJ2-2; D is perhaps TRBD2 (6 bases). CDR3 length equals 15 residues. V was shortened by 2 bases and J by 6 bases, with 13 bases between the two germline ends. Looked up from germline, CDR1 is MNHEY and CDR2 is SVGAGI. The CDR3 protein is CASSYGLREAGELFF. In DNA, the CDR3 is TGTGCCAGCAGTTACGGATTGAGGGAGGCCGGGGAGCTGTTTTTT.

The chain employs TRBV10-2 and TRBJ2-1; the D gene could be TRBD1 or TRBD2 (5 bases each). The germline V gene has CDR1 WSHSY and CDR2 SAAADI. The CDR3 totals 15 residues. The V end was cut by 3 bases, the J end by 7 bases, with 16 bases between. In DNA form, the CDR3 reads TGCGCCAGCAGTGAAGGCCCGGGACGGATGAATGAGCAGTTCTTC. Translated: CASSEGPGRMNEQFF.

The chain combines TRBV9 with TRBJ1-2, with D possibly being TRBD1 (6 bases). The CDR3 is made up of 13 amino acids. Germline CDR1 and CDR2: SGDLS and YYNGEE. The V gene lost 3 bases and the J gene lost 4 bases, with 10 bases spanning the gap. The CDR3: CASSGQDVYGYTF. In DNA, the CDR3 is TGTGCCAGCAGCGGACAGGACGTCTATGGCTACACCTTC.

The V and J genes are TRBV5-1 and TRBJ1-2, with D tentatively TRBD1 (6 bases). Looked up from germline, CDR1 is SGHRS and CDR2 is YFSETQ. V was shortened by 0 bases and J by 1 base, with 10 bases between the two germline ends. The CDR3 is 15 amino acids. CDR3 DNA sequence: TGCGCCAGCAGCTTGGGTTGGGGGCTTAACTATGGCTACACCTTC. Protein sequence: CASSLGWGLNYGYTF.

J is TRBJ2-7 and V is TRBV28, with a possible D match to TRBD1 (6 bases). Germline assignment: CDR1 MDHEN and CDR2 SYDVKM. This CDR3 comprises 15 residues. The germline V and J ends were trimmed by 6 bases and 7 bases, with 22 bases remaining between them. Here the CDR3 reads CASSPTGWNSGEQYF. Here the CDR3 DNA reads TGTGCCAGCAGCCCCACAGGGTGGAATTCTGGTGAGCAGTACTTC.

J is TRBJ2-7 and V is TRBV5-1, with 7 bases fitting TRBD1. CDR1 and CDR2 from the germline V gene are SGHRS and YFSETQ. CDR3 size: 15 residues. The V gene end was trimmed by 4 bases and the J gene end by 0 bases; junction bases not matched to a gene: 7. The CDR3 is CASSGWTGDSYEQYF. The DNA of the CDR3 is TGCGCCAGCAGCGGGTGGACAGGAGACTCCTACGAGCAGTACTTC.

The V and J genes are TRBV5-5 and TRBJ2-1; TRBD2 matches 14 bases. Germline V gives CDR1 SGHKS, CDR2 YYEKEE (reference sequence). This CDR3 is 16 amino acids long. The V segment lost 4 bases and the J segment 5 bases; nucleotides outside the gene matches: 5. The CDR3 spells CASSPRLAGGNNEQFF. The DNA of the CDR3 is TGTGCCAGCAGCCCCCGACTAGCGGGAGGGAACAATGAGCAGTTCTTC.

This sequence joins TRBV5-1 and TRBJ1-1; 7 bases are a match to TRBD1. CDR3 length equals 17 residues. The V gene end was trimmed by 0 bases and the J gene end by 3 bases; junction bases not matched to a gene: 11. Germline V gene data show CDR1 as SGHRS and CDR2 as YFSETQ. The CDR3 coding sequence is TGCGCCAGCAGCTTGGCCGGGGCAGGGGGTCTTCACACTGAAGCTTTCTTT. This translates into CASSLAGAGGLHTEAFF. The complete variable domain, with remaining parts taken from reference TRBV5-1 and TRBJ1-1, reads KAGVTQTPRYLIKTRGQQVTLSCSPISGHRSVSWYQQTPGQGLQFLFEYFSETQRNKGNFPGRFSGRQFSNSRSEMNVSTLELGDSALYLCASSLAGAGGLHTEAFFGQGTRLTVV.

The chain joins TRBV7-9 to TRBJ2-5; D is ambiguous. The CDR3 spans 15 residues. V was trimmed by 5 bases and J by 1 base, leaving 14 bases between them. Per the germline V gene, CDR1 is SEHNR and CDR2 is FQNEAQ (reference sequence). The CDR3 coding sequence is TGTGCCAGCAGCAGGGTGTGGGAAGGCCAAGAGACCCAGTACTTC. It translates to CASSRVWEGQETQYF. The variable domain in full, completed from reference TRBV7-9 and TRBJ2-5, reads DTGVSQNPRHKITKRGQNVTFRCDPISEHNRLYWYRQTLGQGPEFLTYFQNEAQLEKSRLLSDRFSAERPKGSFSTLEIQRTEQGDSAMYLCASSRVWEGQETQYFGPGTRLLVL.

The CDR3 loop is CASSQLFGRAGEQYF. In DNA form, the CDR3 reads TGTGCCAGCAGCCAATTGTTCGGGAGGGCCGGCGAGCAGTACTTC. The chain carries TRBV14 and TRBJ2-7; 8 positions agree with TRBD2. The V and J ends lost 2 bases and 6 bases, in that order; junction bases with no gene match: 9. The CDR3 runs 15 residues. The germline gives CDR1 SGHDN, CDR2 FVKESK.

The rearrangement joins TRBV9 to TRBJ2-3; the D is unclear. The CDR3 has 13 amino acids. V was trimmed by 0 bases and J by 5 bases, leaving 7 bases between them. Germline CDR1 and CDR2: SGDLS and YYNGEE. The CDR3 reads CASSVAQRDTQYF. In DNA form, the CDR3 reads TGTGCCAGCAGCGTAGCTCAGCGAGATACGCAGTATTTT. The full variable domain, in which reference TRBV9 and TRBJ2-3 provide the parts outside the CDR3, is DSGVTQTPKHLITATGQRVTLRCSPRSGDLSVYWYQQSLDQGLQFLIQYYNGEERAKGNILERFSAQQFPDLHSELNLSSLELGDSALYFCASSVAQRDTQYFGPGTRLTVL.